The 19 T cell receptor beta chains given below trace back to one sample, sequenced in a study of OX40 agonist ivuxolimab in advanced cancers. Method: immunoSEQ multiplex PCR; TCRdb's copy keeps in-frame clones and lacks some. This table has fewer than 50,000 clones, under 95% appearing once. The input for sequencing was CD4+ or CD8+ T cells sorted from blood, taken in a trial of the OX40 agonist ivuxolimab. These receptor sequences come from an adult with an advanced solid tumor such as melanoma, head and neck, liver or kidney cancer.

CDR3: CASSLASRNYSPKNIQYF. In nucleotides, the CDR3 is TGTGCCAGCAGCTTAGCGTCCCGAAACTACTCCCCCAAAAACATTCAGTACTTC. This chain uses TRBV7-9 with TRBJ2-4; unclear D gene. Germline lookup yields CDR1 SEHNR and CDR2 FQNEAQ (reference sequence). CDR3 length equals 18 residues. Trimming cost V 0 bases and J 2 bases, with 17 bases left between them.

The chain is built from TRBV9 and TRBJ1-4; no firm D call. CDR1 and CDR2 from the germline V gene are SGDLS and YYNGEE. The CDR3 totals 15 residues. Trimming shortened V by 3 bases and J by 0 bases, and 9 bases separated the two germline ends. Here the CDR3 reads CASSAYGATNEKLFF. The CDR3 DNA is TGTGCCAGCAGCGCTTACGGGGCAACTAATGAAAAACTGTTTTTT.

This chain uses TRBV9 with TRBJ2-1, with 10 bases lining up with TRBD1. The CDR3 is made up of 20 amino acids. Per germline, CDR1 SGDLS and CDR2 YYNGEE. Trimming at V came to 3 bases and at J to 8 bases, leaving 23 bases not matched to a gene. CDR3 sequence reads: CASSAPLGQGTPRGSDEQFF. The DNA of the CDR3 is TGTGCCAGCAGCGCCCCTCTGGGACAGGGGACACCGCGGGGTAGCGATGAGCAGTTCTTC.

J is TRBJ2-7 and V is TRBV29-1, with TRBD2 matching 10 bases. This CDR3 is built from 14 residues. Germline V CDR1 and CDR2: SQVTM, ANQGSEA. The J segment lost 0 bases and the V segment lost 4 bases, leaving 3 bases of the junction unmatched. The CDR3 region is CSVVSGRVSYEQYF. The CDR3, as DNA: TGCAGCGTTGTCAGCGGGAGGGTCTCCTACGAGCAGTACTTC.

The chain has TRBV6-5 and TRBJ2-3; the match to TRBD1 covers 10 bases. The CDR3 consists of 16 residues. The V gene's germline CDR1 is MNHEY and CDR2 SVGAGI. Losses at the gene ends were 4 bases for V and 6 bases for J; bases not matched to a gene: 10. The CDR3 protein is CASSSTGQGPGDTQYF. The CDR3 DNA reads TGTGCCAGCAGTTCCACGGGACAGGGGCCGGGGGATACGCAGTATTTT.

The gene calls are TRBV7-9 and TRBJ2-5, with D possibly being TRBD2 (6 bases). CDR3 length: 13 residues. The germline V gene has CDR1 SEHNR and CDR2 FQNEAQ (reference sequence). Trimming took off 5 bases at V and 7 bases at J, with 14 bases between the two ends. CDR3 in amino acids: CASSPWGELTQYF. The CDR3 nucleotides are TGTGCCAGCAGCCCCTGGGGGGAGTTGACCCAGTACTTC.

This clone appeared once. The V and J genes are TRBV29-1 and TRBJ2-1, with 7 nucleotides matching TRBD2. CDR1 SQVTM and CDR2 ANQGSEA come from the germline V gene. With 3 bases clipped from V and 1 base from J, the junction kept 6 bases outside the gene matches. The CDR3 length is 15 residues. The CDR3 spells CSVDGRAGSYNEQFF. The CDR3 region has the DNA TGCAGCGTTGATGGGAGGGCAGGGTCCTACAATGAGCAGTTCTTC.

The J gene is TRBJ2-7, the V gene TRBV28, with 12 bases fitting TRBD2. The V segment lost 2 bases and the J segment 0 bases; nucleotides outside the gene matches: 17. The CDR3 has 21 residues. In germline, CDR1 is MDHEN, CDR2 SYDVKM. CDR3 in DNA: TGTGCCAGCAGTTTAAACCCTGGGGGGGAAGGACTAGCGGGACCCTCCTACGAGCAGTACTTC. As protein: CASSLNPGGEGLAGPSYEQYF.

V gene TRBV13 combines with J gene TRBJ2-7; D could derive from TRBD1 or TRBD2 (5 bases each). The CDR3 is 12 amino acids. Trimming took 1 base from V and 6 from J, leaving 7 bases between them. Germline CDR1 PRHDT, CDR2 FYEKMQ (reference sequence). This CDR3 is CASSLEGSEQYF. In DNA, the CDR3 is TGTGCCAGCAGCTTAGAGGGGAGCGAGCAGTACTTC.

The CDR3, as DNA: TGTGCCAGCTGGGAGGGAACCTATAATTCACCCCTCCACTTT. It codes for CASWEGTYNSPLHF. This chain joins TRBV27 and TRBJ1-6, with no clear D. Trimming cost V 8 bases and J 2 bases, with 10 bases left between them. The germline gives CDR1 MNHEY, CDR2 SMNVEV (reference sequence). This CDR3 comprises 14 residues.

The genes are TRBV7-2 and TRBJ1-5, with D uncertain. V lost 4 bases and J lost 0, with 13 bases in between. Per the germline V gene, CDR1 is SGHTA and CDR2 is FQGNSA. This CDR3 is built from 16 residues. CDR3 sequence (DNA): TGTGCCAGCAGCTCCGGGCCAATGTATAGCAATCAGCCCCAGCATTTT. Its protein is CASSSGPMYSNQPQHF.

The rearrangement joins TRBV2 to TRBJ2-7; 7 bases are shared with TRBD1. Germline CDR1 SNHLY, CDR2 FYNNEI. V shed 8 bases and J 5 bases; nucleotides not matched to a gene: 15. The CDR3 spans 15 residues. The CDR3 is CASPKRDRAFDEQYF. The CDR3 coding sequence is TGTGCCAGCCCGAAGCGCGACAGGGCGTTCGACGAGCAGTACTTC.

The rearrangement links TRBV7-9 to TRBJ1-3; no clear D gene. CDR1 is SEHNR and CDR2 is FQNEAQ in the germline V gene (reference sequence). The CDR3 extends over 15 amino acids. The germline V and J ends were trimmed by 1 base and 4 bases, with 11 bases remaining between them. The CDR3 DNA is TGTGCCAGCAGCTTAGAGGACGGTCGGGGAAACACCATATATTTT. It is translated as CASSLEDGRGNTIYF.

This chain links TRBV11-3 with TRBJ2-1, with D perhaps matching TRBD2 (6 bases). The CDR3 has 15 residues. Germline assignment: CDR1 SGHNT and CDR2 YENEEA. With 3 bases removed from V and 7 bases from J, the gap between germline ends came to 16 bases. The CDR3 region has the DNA TGTGCCAGCAGCTTTTTAGCGGCAGGGAGGAATGAGCAGTTCTTC. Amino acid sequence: CASSFLAAGRNEQFF.

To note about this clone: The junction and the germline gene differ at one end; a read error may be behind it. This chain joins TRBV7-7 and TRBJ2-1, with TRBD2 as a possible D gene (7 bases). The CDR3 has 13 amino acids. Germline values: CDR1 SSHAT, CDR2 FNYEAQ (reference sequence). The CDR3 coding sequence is TGTGCTAGCAGCCAGAGCGGGACATATGAGCAGTTCTTC. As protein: CASSQSGTYEQFF.

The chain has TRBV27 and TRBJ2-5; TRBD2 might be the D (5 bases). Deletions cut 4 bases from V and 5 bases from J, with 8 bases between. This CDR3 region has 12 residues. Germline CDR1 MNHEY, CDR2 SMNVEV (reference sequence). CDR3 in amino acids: CASSSGSETQYF. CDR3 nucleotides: TGTGCCAGCAGTTCTGGGAGCGAGACCCAGTACTTC.

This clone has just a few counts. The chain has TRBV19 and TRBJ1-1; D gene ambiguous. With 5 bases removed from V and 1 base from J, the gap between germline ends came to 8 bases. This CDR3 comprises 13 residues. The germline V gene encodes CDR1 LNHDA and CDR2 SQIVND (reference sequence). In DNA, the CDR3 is TGTGCCAGTAGTTGGCAAGAGAACACTGAAGCTTTCTTT. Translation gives CASSWQENTEAFF.

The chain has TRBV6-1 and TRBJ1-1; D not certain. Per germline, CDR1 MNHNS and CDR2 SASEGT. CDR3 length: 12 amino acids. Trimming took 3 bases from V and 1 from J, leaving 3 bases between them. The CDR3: CASSDRNTEAFF. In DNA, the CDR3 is TGTGCCAGCAGTGATAGGAACACTGAAGCTTTCTTT.

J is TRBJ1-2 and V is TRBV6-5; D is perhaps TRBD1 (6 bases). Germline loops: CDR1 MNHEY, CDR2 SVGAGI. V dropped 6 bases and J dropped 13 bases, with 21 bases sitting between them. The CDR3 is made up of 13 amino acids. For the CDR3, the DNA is TGTGCCAGCAGCACAGGGTATGGGGGCGTGGGCACCTTC. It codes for CASSTGYGGVGTF.